These T cell receptor beta chains were read from a single sample in a study of T cells in Graves' hyperthyroidism and ophthalmopathy. TCRdb re-derived calls from the multiplex PCR reads in MiXCR, one entry per CDR3 protein. The data show roughly 660,000 distinct CDR3 sequences, with about 18% seen just once and about 14% held by the top ten. Source material: blood. The receptors come from a man aged 45 to 65 with Graves' hyperthyroidism. CDR3s include the opening cysteine and the closing phenylalanine or tryptophan. The order of the fields is V gene, D gene, J gene, clone size, CDR3 DNA, CDR3 protein. D genes are given only for firm matches. Clone size is stated in some rows and not others, as once, few, many or a class when expanded.

V: TRBV5-1
D: NA
J: TRBJ2-7
size: many
DNA: TGCGCCAGCAGCCTGGCAGGGGAGAGGGAGCAGTACTTC
CDR3: CASSLAGEREQYF

V: TRBV29-1
D: TRBD2
J: TRBJ2-7
size: few
DNA: TGCAGCGTTGAAGGAGGGAGCGGGAGTTACGAGCAGTACTTC
CDR3: CSVEGGSGSYEQYF

V: TRBV28
D: TRBD2
J: TRBJ2-1
size: many
DNA: TGTGCCAGCGCCTCCCGAGGGAGGGGAGGGTACGATGAGCAGTTCTTC
CDR3: CASASRGRGGYDEQFF

V: TRBV27
D: NA
J: TRBJ2-1
size: few
DNA: TGTGCCAGCAGTTTAGAAGGGATGCAATTGGCCTACAATGAGCAGTTCTTC
CDR3: CASSLEGMQLAYNEQFF

V: TRBV24-1
D: TRBD2
J: TRBJ2-1
size: NA
DNA: TGTGCCACCAGTGATTCCCTGGTGCAAGCGGGAGAATATGGTGAGCAGTTCTTC
CDR3: CATSDSLVQAGEYGEQFF

V: TRBV28
D: TRBD2
J: TRBJ2-7
size: NA
DNA: TGTGCCGGCGGGGGACTAGCGGGTCCCTACGAGCAGTACTTC
CDR3: CAGGGLAGPYEQYF

V: TRBV4-1
D: NA
J: TRBJ1-2
size: many
DNA: TGCGCCAGCAGCTCGCCCGGTAGGACAAACTATGGCTACACCTTC
CDR3: CASSSPGRTNYGYTF

V: TRBV18
D: NA
J: TRBJ1-6
size: few
DNA: TGTGCCAGCTCACCTCGGCACCTAGATCGTTCACCCCTCCACTTT
CDR3: CASSPRHLDRSPLHF

V: TRBV5-1
D: NA
J: TRBJ2-1
size: few
DNA: TGCGCCAGCAGCTTGCACCTGGGAAATAACAATGAGCAGTTCTTC
CDR3: CASSLHLGNNNEQFF

V: TRBV20-1
D: NA
J: TRBJ2-7
size: many
DNA: TGCAGTGCTAGCCGGGATCCCTACGAGCAGTACTTC
CDR3: CSASRDPYEQYF

V: TRBV20-1
D: NA
J: TRBJ2-1
size: few
DNA: TGCAGTGCTAAGTCTACTAGCGGCCAGGGGGATGAGCAGTTCTTC
CDR3: CSAKSTSGQGDEQFF

V: TRBV29-1
D: TRBD2
J: TRBJ2-7
size: few
DNA: TGCAGCGCCCTAGGACTAGCAAGGGGGAACTACGAGCAGTACTTC
CDR3: CSALGLARGNYEQYF

V: TRBV12-3/TRBV12-4
D: NA
J: TRBJ2-7
size: few
DNA: TGTGCCAGCAGTCCTCGGTGGCGCTCCTACGAGCAGTACTTC
CDR3: CASSPRWRSYEQYF

V: TRBV20-1
D: NA
J: TRBJ2-3
size: few
DNA: TGCAGTGCTTTGCCGGACCACGCAGATACGCAGTATTTT
CDR3: CSALPDHADTQYF

V: TRBV24-1
D: NA
J: TRBJ2-3
size: NA
DNA: TGTGCCACCAGTGATTCTAATACGCAGTATTTT
CDR3: CATSDSNTQYF

V: TRBV28
D: NA
J: TRBJ2-1
size: many
DNA: TGTGCCAGCAGTTTCCCGGGAGAGTCTGAGCAGTTCTTC
CDR3: CASSFPGESEQFF

V: TRBV30
D: TRBD2
J: TRBJ2-1
size: many
DNA: TGTGCCTGGAGTCCGGGACTAGCGAGAGACAATGAGCAGTTCTTC
CDR3: CAWSPGLARDNEQFF

V: TRBV20-1
D: TRBD2
J: TRBJ2-1
size: many
DNA: TGCAGTGCTAGCCCACTAGCGGTGAATGAGCAGTTCTTC
CDR3: CSASPLAVNEQFF

V: TRBV19
D: TRBD2
J: TRBJ2-1
size: many
DNA: TGTGCCAGTACTGCCGGGACTAGCGGCTACAATGAGCAGTTCTTC
CDR3: CASTAGTSGYNEQFF

V: TRBV30
D: NA
J: TRBJ2-5
size: many
DNA: TGTGCCTGGAACCTCGTCGGGGGGCTCCAAGAGACCCAGTACTTC
CDR3: CAWNLVGGLQETQYF

V: TRBV27
D: TRBD1
J: TRBJ1-1
size: NA
DNA: TGTGCCAGCAGCCCCTCTTGGGCAGGGGGCTGGATGAACACTGAAGCTTTCTTT
CDR3: CASSPSWAGGWMNTEAFF

V: TRBV7-3
D: TRBD1
J: TRBJ2-3
size: NA
DNA: TGTGCCAGCAGCTTATTAGGGACAGGGATTTCTGGCACAGATACGCAGTATTTT
CDR3: CASSLLGTGISGTDTQYF

V: TRBV12-3/TRBV12-4
D: NA
J: TRBJ1-3
size: few
DNA: TGTGCCAGCAGTATGCCATCTGGAAACACCATATATTTT
CDR3: CASSMPSGNTIYF

V: TRBV6-5
D: NA
J: TRBJ2-2
size: NA
DNA: TGTGTCAGCAGTTACTCGGGATTGGCGGGACTGGACACCGGGGAGCTGTTTTTT
CDR3: CVSSYSGLAGLDTGELFF

V: TRBV13
D: TRBD2
J: TRBJ2-1
size: NA
DNA: TGTGCCAGCAGCTCCTCAGGCGGGAGGAGCCATGAGCAGTTCTTC
CDR3: CASSSSGGRSHEQFF

V: TRBV7-2
D: TRBD2
J: TRBJ2-3
size: NA
DNA: TGTGCCAGCAGCCCTAGCGGGAGCCTCGCAGATACGCAGTATTTT
CDR3: CASSPSGSLADTQYF

V: TRBV19
D: TRBD1
J: TRBJ2-7
size: NA
DNA: TGTGCCACCACGGGACAGGGCCCCTACGAGCAGTACTTC
CDR3: CATTGQGPYEQYF

V: TRBV12-3/TRBV12-4
D: TRBD1
J: TRBJ2-2
size: many
DNA: TGTGCCAGCAGAAGACAGGGGGCGAGCACCGGGGAGCTGTTTTTT
CDR3: CASRRQGASTGELFF

V: TRBV28
D: NA
J: TRBJ2-5
size: few
DNA: TGTGCCAGCAACCCTGGGGGGACCGAGACCCAGTACTTC
CDR3: CASNPGGTETQYF

V: TRBV28
D: NA
J: TRBJ2-5
size: few
DNA: TGTGCCAGCAGTTTATCCCTATCCAGAGGGAGCGCAGGGAAGACCCAGTACTTC
CDR3: CASSLSLSRGSAGKTQYF

V: TRBV6-1
D: TRBD1
J: TRBJ1-1
size: many
DNA: TGTGCCAGCAACCAAGTAGGGGGCGCGGGCACTGAAGCTTTCTTT
CDR3: CASNQVGGAGTEAFF

V: TRBV5-4
D: TRBD2
J: TRBJ2-7
size: NA
DNA: TGTGCCGGGGGATCTAGCGGGAGGGAGTACGAGCAGTACTTC
CDR3: CAGGSSGREYEQYF

V: TRBV5-1
D: TRBD2
J: TRBJ2-3
size: NA
DNA: TGCGCCAGCAGCACCGGACTAGCGGGATCTAGCACAGATACGCAGTATTTT
CDR3: CASSTGLAGSSTDTQYF

V: TRBV6-1
D: NA
J: TRBJ2-1
size: few
DNA: TGTGCCAGCAGCCTCGGGGAAAAACAGTTCTTC
CDR3: CASSLGEKQFF

V: TRBV19
D: NA
J: TRBJ2-5
size: few
DNA: TGTGCCAGTAGTGAGGGGGGTCATGGAGAGACCCAGTACTTC
CDR3: CASSEGGHGETQYF

V: TRBV6-1
D: TRBD2
J: TRBJ2-1
size: many
DNA: TGTGCCAGCAGTGGGGAAGGGAGGGAGAGCTCCTACAATGAGCAGTTCTTC
CDR3: CASSGEGRESSYNEQFF

V: TRBV28
D: TRBD1
J: TRBJ1-1
size: NA
DNA: TGTGCCAGCAAACTAAACAGGGGGCTGACTGAAGCTTTCTTT
CDR3: CASKLNRGLTEAFF

V: TRBV4-1
D: NA
J: TRBJ1-2
size: NA
DNA: TGCGCCAGCAGCCAAGATCCTGGCAGTCCATATGGCTACACCTTC
CDR3: CASSQDPGSPYGYTF

V: TRBV6-1
D: NA
J: TRBJ1-2
size: NA
DNA: TGTGCCAACAGTGAATTGGGGGGCGCGGGGGGCTACACCTTC
CDR3: CANSELGGAGGYTF

V: TRBV11-2
D: TRBD2
J: TRBJ2-2
size: many
DNA: TGTGCCAGCAGCCTCAGGACTAGCGGGAGCACCGGGGAGCTGTTTTTT
CDR3: CASSLRTSGSTGELFF

V: TRBV5-1
D: TRBD1
J: TRBJ2-7
size: many
DNA: TGCGCCAGCAGCTCTGTCCGGGACAGAAAAACCTACGAGCAGTACTTC
CDR3: CASSSVRDRKTYEQYF

V: TRBV30
D: TRBD2
J: TRBJ2-5
size: many
DNA: TGTGCCTGGAGCCACGAACGGGCTAGCCGGGAGGTGGAGACCCAGTACTTC
CDR3: CAWSHERASREVETQYF

V: TRBV29-1
D: TRBD1
J: TRBJ1-1
size: many
DNA: TGCAGCGCCATAAGAGGACAGGGGGCGCGAGAAGCTTTCTTT
CDR3: CSAIRGQGAREAFF

V: TRBV6-2/TRBV6-3
D: TRBD1
J: TRBJ2-2
size: many
DNA: TGTGCCAGCAGTTACTCCAGGACAGGGGGCACCGGGGAGCTGTTTTTT
CDR3: CASSYSRTGGTGELFF

V: TRBV6-1
D: NA
J: TRBJ1-2
size: many
DNA: TGTGCCAGCAGTGATTCAGTTTGGGGTGGCTACACCTTC
CDR3: CASSDSVWGGYTF

V: TRBV28
D: NA
J: TRBJ2-3
size: NA
DNA: TGTGCCAGCTTTGGGGGGCTTAAAGATACGCAGTATTTT
CDR3: CASFGGLKDTQYF

V: TRBV4-1
D: NA
J: TRBJ1-1
size: few
DNA: TGCGCCAGCAGCCAAGCGGGGACCTCTGAAGCTTTCTTT
CDR3: CASSQAGTSEAFF

V: TRBV3-1
D: NA
J: TRBJ2-7
size: many
DNA: TGTGCCAGCAGCCAAGACTGGGTCGAGCAGTACTTC
CDR3: CASSQDWVEQYF

V: TRBV11-2
D: TRBD1
J: TRBJ1-2
size: many
DNA: TGTGCCAGCAGCTTAGCCGAGGGGGCGCGAGGCTACACCTTC
CDR3: CASSLAEGARGYTF

V: TRBV28
D: TRBD2
J: TRBJ2-7
size: many
DNA: TGTGCCAGCAGTGCGCCACCATGGGGACTAGCGAGCTACGAGCAGTACTTC
CDR3: CASSAPPWGLASYEQYF

V: TRBV4-3
D: NA
J: TRBJ1-1
size: many
DNA: TGTGCCAGCAGTCAAGGGACGGTGAACACTGAAGCTTTCTTT
CDR3: CASSQGTVNTEAFF

V: TRBV18
D: NA
J: TRBJ1-1
size: many
DNA: TGTGCCAGCTCTCCGGCGGGACGGGCGAACACTGAAGCTTTCTTT
CDR3: CASSPAGRANTEAFF

V: TRBV29-1
D: TRBD2
J: TRBJ2-7
size: few
DNA: TGCAGCGTTGAATCAAGCGGGGCCTACGAGCAGTACTTC
CDR3: CSVESSGAYEQYF